This passage covers 21 T cell receptor beta chains from one sample sequenced in a study of PD-1 blockade in classical Hodgkin lymphoma. Assay: immunoSEQ multiplex PCR; the TCRdb copy retains only in-frame clones and omits some. The sample includes roughly 9,300 clones, around 85% seen only once; the top ten take around 35%. Time point described: cycle 4 day 1 (C4D1), after around six weeks of nivolumab. Every patient had relapsed following autologous stem cell transplantation, and cohorts differed in brentuximab vedotin exposure. The starting material was peripheral blood mononuclear cells (PBMCs), obtained before the fourth cycle of nivolumab. These receptors all come from a human donor with classical Hodgkin lymphoma.

The chain has TRBV27 and TRBJ2-1; D is possibly TRBD2 (5 bases). Germline V lookup: CDR1 MNHEY, CDR2 SMNVEV (reference sequence). Trimming removed 1 base from V and 4 bases from J, with 8 bases in between. The CDR3 contains 14 residues. The DNA of the CDR3 is TGTGCCAGCAGTTTATTTCTAGCTTACAATGAGCAGTTCTTC. Amino acids: CASSLFLAYNEQFF.

The chain recombines TRBV9 with TRBJ2-7; 8 bases fit TRBD1. Unmatched junction bases numbered 6, after V lost 4 bases and J lost 3 bases. CDR1 is SGDLS, CDR2 YYNGEE, per germline. The CDR3 totals 14 residues. Here the CDR3 DNA reads TGTGCCAGCAGCCCCTCCGGACAGGGCTACGAGCAGTACTTC. The encoded protein is CASSPSGQGYEQYF.

The chain links TRBV5-1 to TRBJ1-2; D is unclear. The CDR3 is made up of 14 amino acids. Trimming removed 0 bases from V and 5 bases from J, with 11 bases in between. Per the germline V gene, CDR1 is SGHRS and CDR2 is YFSETQ. CDR3 DNA: TGCGCCAGCAGCTTGGATAATATAGGGTATGGCTACACCTTC. Translation gives CASSLDNIGYGYTF.

This clone is termed medium-sized (0.01 to 0.1%). Other DNA sequences in this sample translate to the same CDR3. This sequence joins TRBV15 and TRBJ2-5; D call uncertain. V lost 1 base, J lost 5 bases, and 8 bases lay in between. The V gene's germline CDR1 is LNHNV and CDR2 YYDKDF (reference sequence). The CDR3 runs to 13 residues. CDR3 amino acids: CATSRVGGETQYF. The DNA of the CDR3 is TGTGCCACCAGCAGAGTGGGTGGGGAGACCCAGTACTTC.

This clone was detected a few times. The chain couples TRBV9 to TRBJ1-1, with a weak D call TRBD1 (5 bases). Between the trimmed V and J ends, which lost 4 bases and 0 bases, there was a span of 13 bases. CDR1 and CDR2 from the germline V gene are SGDLS and YYNGEE. CDR3 length: 15 residues. The CDR3 reads CASSPRGRLNTEAFF. The CDR3 DNA sequence: TGTGCCAGCAGCCCCCGGGGACGGTTGAACACTGAAGCTTTCTTT.

This clone has just a few counts. The chain employs TRBV6-5 and TRBJ1-2, with a tentative D call TRBD1 (5 bases). This CDR3 has 12 amino acids. The V gene lost 2 bases and the J gene lost 7 bases, with 8 bases spanning the gap. In germline, CDR1 is MNHEY, CDR2 SVGAGI. Here the CDR3 reads CASSYVGGGYTF. The CDR3 DNA is TGTGCCAGCAGTTACGTGGGGGGTGGCTACACCTTC.

The chain is built from TRBV7-9 and TRBJ2-3; TRBD2 matches at 8 bases. The CDR3 extends over 16 amino acids. V gave up 2 bases and J gave up 6 bases; unmatched junction bases: 10. CDR1 is SEHNR, CDR2 FQNEAQ, per germline (reference sequence). The CDR3 sequence is CASSLISGGPVDTQYF. The CDR3 DNA sequence: TGTGCCAGCAGCTTAATTTCGGGAGGGCCAGTGGATACGCAGTATTTT.

The chain employs TRBV6-5 and TRBJ2-5; possibly TRBD1 for D (5 bases). The germline gives CDR1 MNHEY, CDR2 SVGAGI. The CDR3 length is 14 residues. With 2 bases removed from V and 5 bases from J, the gap between germline ends came to 12 bases. The chain's CDR3 is CASSYRRQYETQYF. CDR3 coding DNA: TGTGCCAGCAGTTACCGGAGACAGTACGAGACCCAGTACTTC.

This chain uses TRBV2 with TRBJ2-3; a weak D match, TRBD2 (6 bases). The germline V gene encodes CDR1 SNHLY and CDR2 FYNNEI. The length of the CDR3 is 11 residues. Trimming pared 6 bases from V and 11 bases from J, leaving 12 bases between. The CDR3 DNA is TGTGCCAGCAGGTACGGGAGTATGCAGTATTTT. This codes for CASRYGSMQYF.

V gene TRBV9 combines with J gene TRBJ2-3, with a possible D match to TRBD1 (7 bases). Trimming removed 5 bases from V and 4 bases from J, with 14 bases in between. The CDR3 runs 14 residues. Per germline, CDR1 SGDLS and CDR2 YYNGEE. CDR3 sequence reads: CASSAGGGPDTQYF. CDR3 nucleotide sequence: TGTGCCAGCAGTGCTGGAGGGGGCCCAGATACGCAGTATTTT.

This chain connects TRBV29-1 to TRBJ1-6; the D is unclear. There are 14 residues in the CDR3. The germline V gene has CDR1 SQVTM and CDR2 ANQGSEA. Trimming took off 4 bases at V and 7 bases at J, with 14 bases between the two ends. CDR3 coding DNA: TGCAGCGTTGCCAGGCGCCCGCCAAATTCACCCCTCCACTTT. Protein product: CSVARRPPNSPLHF.

The V gene is TRBV27, the J gene TRBJ1-6; TRBD1 agrees at 10 bases. The CDR3 covers 14 residues. Per the germline V gene, CDR1 is MNHEY and CDR2 is SMNVEV (reference sequence). V was pared by 3 bases and J by 10 bases, with 3 bases of the junction left unmatched. The CDR3 DNA is TGTGCCAGCAGTTTCCGGACAGGGGGGTCACCCCTCCACTTT. Amino acid sequence: CASSFRTGGSPLHF.

The chain combines TRBV9 with TRBJ2-1; the D gene could be TRBD1 or TRBD2 (6 bases each). The CDR3 contains 13 residues. The ends were cut back, 4 bases at V and 8 bases at J, with 13 bases in the middle. The germline gives CDR1 SGDLS, CDR2 YYNGEE. The CDR3 protein is CASSFQGRHEQFF. The CDR3 bases are TGTGCCAGCAGCTTCCAGGGGAGGCATGAGCAGTTCTTC.

The V gene is TRBV11-2, the J gene TRBJ2-1, with D possibly being TRBD2 (6 bases). The V and J ends lost 6 bases and 2 bases respectively, with 17 bases between them. Looked up from germline, CDR1 is SGHAT and CDR2 is FQNNGV. The CDR3 has 16 amino acids. In DNA form, the CDR3 reads TGTGCCAGCAGACCACAAGGGACTGCAGCCTACAATGAGCAGTTCTTC. It yields the protein CASRPQGTAAYNEQFF.

The chain combines TRBV4-1 with TRBJ2-7; 7 bases map to TRBD2. The V segment lost 0 bases and the J segment 9 bases; nucleotides outside the gene matches: 11. The CDR3 contains 15 residues. Germline V gene lookup returns CDR1 MGHRA and CDR2 YSYEKL. The CDR3 here is CASSQDPMTSRVQYF. In DNA form, the CDR3 reads TGCGCCAGCAGCCAAGATCCCATGACTAGCCGGGTGCAGTACTTC.

The chain joins TRBV7-2 to TRBJ1-6; a weak D match, TRBD1 (6 bases). CDR3 size: 14 residues. V shed 3 bases and J shed 7 bases, with 10 bases lying between them. Germline CDR1 reads SGHTA; CDR2 reads FQGNSA. CDR3 sequence (DNA): TGTGCCAGCAGCTTTAGGCAGGGGAATTCACCCCTCCACTTT. It encodes CASSFRQGNSPLHF.

This clone was picked up one time. The chain recombines TRBV18 with TRBJ2-7; 10 bases map to TRBD2. The CDR3 contains 19 residues. Trimming removed 0 bases from V and 0 bases from J; junction bases left unmatched: 11. Germline V CDR1 and CDR2: KGHSH, LQKENI. CDR3 sequence (DNA): TGTGCCAGCTCACCACCGAGTATTCCTAGCGGGAGAACCTCCTACGAGCAGTACTTC. Protein sequence: CASSPPSIPSGRTSYEQYF.

This clone rates as medium-sized. CDR3 DNA sequence: TGTGCCACCAGCAGAGGTGATAGCCAAACCTACGAGCAGTACTTC. The encoded protein is CATSRGDSQTYEQYF. J is TRBJ2-7 and V is TRBV15; D unclear. Germline values: CDR1 LNHNV, CDR2 YYDKDF (reference sequence). Deletions cut 1 base from V and 2 bases from J, with 12 bases between. The CDR3 covers 15 residues.

This chain uses TRBV29-1 with TRBJ2-7, with 11 bases identical to TRBD1. The CDR3 loop spans 14 amino acids. Germline lookup yields CDR1 SQVTM and CDR2 ANQGSEA. V gave up 7 bases and J gave up 2 bases; unmatched junction bases: 7. The CDR3 is CSAVGTGGPYEQYF. The DNA of the CDR3 is TGCAGCGCCGTAGGGACAGGGGGTCCCTACGAGCAGTACTTC.

V and J are TRBV29-1 and TRBJ2-3; D may correspond to TRBD1 or TRBD2 (6 bases each). Looked up from germline, CDR1 is SQVTM and CDR2 is ANQGSEA. The V end was cut by 6 bases, the J end by 7 bases, with 26 bases between. The CDR3 totals 16 residues. CDR3 nucleotides: TGCAGCGTGACTATTCGTGGGGGCCGCGGCGGGAATACGCAGTATTTT. Translation: CSVTIRGGRGGNTQYF.

The V gene is TRBV5-1, the J gene TRBJ1-1; D is undetermined. The length of the CDR3 is 13 residues. The V end lost 7 bases, the J end lost 3 bases, and 13 bases lay between the germline ends. Per germline, CDR1 SGHRS and CDR2 YFSETQ. This CDR3 is CASSGYGHTEAFF. CDR3 in DNA: TGCGCCAGCTCGGGGTATGGGCACACTGAAGCTTTCTTT.